The subject of this entry is one TCR beta chain. The sample is drawn from a study of blood T cell repertoires in COVID-19. Across the study: Spain, Italy and the United States supplied samples that represented acute and convalescent COVID-19. Sources were T cells, B-cell-depleted T cells, or PBMCs; the material itself was cDNA or gDNA.

Original data processing: Scientists estimated how many nucleated cells there were by amplifying reference gene primers. Clones were read by immunoSEQ multiplex PCR, and TCRdb kept only the in-frame ones, dropping some. From that table come the V and J calls and clone size; the DNA was used to work out D and trimming. The table includes approximately 250,000 clones, roughly 80% detected once. The CDR3 has 15 amino acids. Germline CDR1 and CDR2: MNHEY and SMNVEV (reference sequence). With 7 bases clipped from V and 5 bases from J, the junction kept 13 bases outside the gene matches. The chain combines TRBV27 with TRBJ2-7; TRBD1 agrees at 8 bases. The specimen sequenced was peripheral blood. The clonotype was recovered from a woman aged 60 to 75 with active or convalescent COVID-19. The CDR3 nucleotides read TGTGCCAGCAACCTTAGACAGGGGTCGGTCCACGAGCAGTACTTC. Translation: CASNLRQGSVHEQYF.